Shown below are 3 T cell receptor beta chains from a single sample sequenced in a study of blood T cell repertoires in COVID-19 (dated by TCRdb to 2020 to 2022). The method behind the library was the immunoSEQ multiplex PCR assay. In TCRdb, the immuneACCESS table is reduced to in-frame sequences with V and J assigned. These tables do not hold every clone; where another copy was compared, an unresolved V gene accounts for under half, and the others remain unexplained. Across this sample there are 200,000 to 250,000 clones, with 88% seen only once. Together, the top ten hold roughly 15% of the sample. The sample was PBMCs or T cells enriched from blood (not recorded which). These TCRs come from a woman aged 50 to 60 with acute COVID-19.

The V call is TRBV28, the J call TRBJ1-1, with a tentative D call TRBD1 (6 bases). Germline-derived CDR1 and CDR2 are MDHEN and SYDVKM. The V end was cut by 10 bases, the J end by 0 bases, with 12 bases between. The CDR3 loop spans 13 amino acids. CDR3 sequence (DNA): TGTGCCACCTTGGACAGCCTGAACACTGAAGCTTTCTTT. Residues: CATLDSLNTEAFF.

This chain connects TRBV28 to TRBJ2-1; D remains unclear. The CDR3 has 16 residues. From germline, CDR1 is MDHEN and CDR2 SYDVKM. V shed 5 bases and J shed 5 bases, with 19 bases lying between them. The CDR3 nucleotides are TGTGCCAGCAGTACGGTAATGGAGTACAAGAACAATGAGCAGTTCTTC. Translation gives CASSTVMEYKNNEQFF.

The V gene is TRBV4-2, the J gene TRBJ2-1; tentatively, D is TRBD1 (5 bases). The germline gives CDR1 LGHNA, CDR2 YNFKEQ. The CDR3 length is 15 residues. Between the trimmed V and J ends, which lost 4 bases and 7 bases, there was a span of 17 bases. CDR3 region: CASSPTDPIGNEQFF. Written as DNA, the CDR3 is TGTGCCAGCAGCCCGACAGACCCGATTGGGAATGAGCAGTTCTTC.